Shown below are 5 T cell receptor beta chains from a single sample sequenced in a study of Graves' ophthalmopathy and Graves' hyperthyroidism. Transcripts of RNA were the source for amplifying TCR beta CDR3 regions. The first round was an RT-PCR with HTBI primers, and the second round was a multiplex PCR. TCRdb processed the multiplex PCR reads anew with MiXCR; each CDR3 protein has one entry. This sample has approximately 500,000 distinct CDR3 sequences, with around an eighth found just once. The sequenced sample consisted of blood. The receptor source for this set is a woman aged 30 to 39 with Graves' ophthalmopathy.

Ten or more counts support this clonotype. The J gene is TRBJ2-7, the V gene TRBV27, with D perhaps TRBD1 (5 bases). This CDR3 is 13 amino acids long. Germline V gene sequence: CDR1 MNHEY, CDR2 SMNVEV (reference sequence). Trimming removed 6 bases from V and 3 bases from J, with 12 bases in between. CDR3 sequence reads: CASRLDIGYEQYF. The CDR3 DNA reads TGTGCCAGCAGATTGGACATAGGCTACGAGCAGTACTTC.

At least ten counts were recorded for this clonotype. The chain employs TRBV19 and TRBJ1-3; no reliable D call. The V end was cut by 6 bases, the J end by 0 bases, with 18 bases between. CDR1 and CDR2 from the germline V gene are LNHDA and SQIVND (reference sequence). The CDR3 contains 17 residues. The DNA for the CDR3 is TGTGCCAGTAGCCAAGCTCCGATTATCATCTCTGGAAACACCATATATTTT. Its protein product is CASSQAPIIISGNTIYF.

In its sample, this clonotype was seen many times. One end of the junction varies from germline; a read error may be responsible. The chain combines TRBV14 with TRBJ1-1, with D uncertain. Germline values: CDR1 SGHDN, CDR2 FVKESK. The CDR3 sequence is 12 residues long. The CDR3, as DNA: TGTGCCAGCAGCCAATTGAAGACTGAAGCTTTCTTT. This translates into CASSQLKTEAFF.

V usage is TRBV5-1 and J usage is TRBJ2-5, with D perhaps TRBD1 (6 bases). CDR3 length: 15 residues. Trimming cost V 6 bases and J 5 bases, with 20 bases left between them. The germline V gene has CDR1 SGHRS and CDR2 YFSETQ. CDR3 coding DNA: TGCGCCAGCACGGGACACGGCTCGCATAAGGAGACCCAGTACTTC. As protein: CASTGHGSHKETQYF.

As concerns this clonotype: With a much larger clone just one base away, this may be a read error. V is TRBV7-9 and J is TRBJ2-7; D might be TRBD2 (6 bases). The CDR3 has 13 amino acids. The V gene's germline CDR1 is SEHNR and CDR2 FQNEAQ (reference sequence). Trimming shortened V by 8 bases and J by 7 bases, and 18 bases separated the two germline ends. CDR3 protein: CASAPPRRGEQYV. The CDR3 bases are TGTGCCAGCGCCCCCCCACGCCGGGGGGAGCAGTACGTC.